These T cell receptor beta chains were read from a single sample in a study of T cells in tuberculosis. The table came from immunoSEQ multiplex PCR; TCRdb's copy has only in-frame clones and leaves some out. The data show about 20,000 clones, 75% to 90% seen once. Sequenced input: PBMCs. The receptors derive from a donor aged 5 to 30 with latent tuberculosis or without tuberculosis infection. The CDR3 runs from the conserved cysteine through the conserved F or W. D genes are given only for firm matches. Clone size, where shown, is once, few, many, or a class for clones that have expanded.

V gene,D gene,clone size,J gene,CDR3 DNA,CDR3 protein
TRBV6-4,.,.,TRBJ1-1,TGTGCCAGCAGTGACTCTAGTGGGAACACTGAAGCTTTCTTT,CASSDSSGNTEAFF
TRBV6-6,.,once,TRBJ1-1,TGTGCCAGCAGTAAGGACAGATCCTACACTGAAGCTTTCTTT,CASSKDRSYTEAFF
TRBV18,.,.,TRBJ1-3,TGTGCCAGCTCACCACCGGGGGGGATGGCTGGAAACACCATATATTTT,CASSPPGGMAGNTIYF
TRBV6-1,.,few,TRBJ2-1,TGTGCCAGCAGCTCATTGGGAGGGGGGCCAGGGGAGCAGTTCTTC,CASSSLGGGPGEQFF
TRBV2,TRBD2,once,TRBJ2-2,TGTGCCAGCAGGGCGGGAGCTTGGGGAGGGGAGCTGTTTTTT,CASRAGAWGGELFF
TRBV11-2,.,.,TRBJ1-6,TGTGCCAGCAGCTTCGAGCAGGGGTATTCACCCCTCCACTTT,CASSFEQGYSPLHF
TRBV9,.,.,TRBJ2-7,TGTGCCAGCAGCGTAGCCCCTCGGGGGGCCGACGAGCAGTACTTC,CASSVAPRGADEQYF
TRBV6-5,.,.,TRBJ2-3,TGTGCCAGCAGTTACTCCGACAATGTGGGAGATACGCAGTATTTT,CASSYSDNVGDTQYF
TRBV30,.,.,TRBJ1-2,TGTGCCTGGAGCCAAGAAGTCGGGTATGGCTACACCTTC,CAWSQEVGYGYTF
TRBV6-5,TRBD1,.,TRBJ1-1,TGTGCCAGCTCAGGGGGGCGGGCCAGGAACACTGAAGCTTTCTTT,CASSGGRARNTEAFF
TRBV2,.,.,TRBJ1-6,TGTGCCAGCCTGACTGATTATAATTCACCCCTCCACTTT,CASLTDYNSPLHF
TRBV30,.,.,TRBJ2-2,TGTGCCCTCAGGGTGTCCGGGGAGCTGTTTTTT,CALRVSGELFF
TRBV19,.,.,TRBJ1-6,TGTGCCAGTAGTACCACAGGGCCAGGAAATAATTCACCCCTCCACTTT,CASSTTGPGNNSPLHF
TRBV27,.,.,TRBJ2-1,TGTGCCAGCAGGACAGCACCTCCGTACAATGAGCAGTTCTTC,CASRTAPPYNEQFF
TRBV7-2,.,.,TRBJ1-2,TGTGCCAGCAGCCTACAGGGTCAAGGTGGTTATGGCTACACCTTC,CASSLQGQGGYGYTF
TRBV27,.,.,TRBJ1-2,TGTGCCAGCAGGCAGGGGTTGTGGTATGGCTACACCTTC,CASRQGLWYGYTF
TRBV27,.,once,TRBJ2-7,TGTGCCAGCAGTTTATCGAGGGCAGGATCCGCCTACGAGCAGTACTTC,CASSLSRAGSAYEQYF
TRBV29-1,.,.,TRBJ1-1,TGCAGCGTTGATAGGAGGCAGATCTATAACACTGAAGCTTTCTTT,CSVDRRQIYNTEAFF
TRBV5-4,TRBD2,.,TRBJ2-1,TGTGCCAGCAGCTTGTCTAGCGGGTACAATGAGCAGTTCTTC,CASSLSSGYNEQFF
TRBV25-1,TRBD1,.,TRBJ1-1,TGTGCCAGCAGTGACCGGACAGGGGGCGCAACTGAAGCTTTCTTT,CASSDRTGGATEAFF
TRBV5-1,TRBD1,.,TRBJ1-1,TGCGCCAGCAGCTTCGTGACAGGGGGCTCGACTGAAGCTTTCTTT,CASSFVTGGSTEAFF
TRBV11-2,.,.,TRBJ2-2,TGTGCCAGCAGCACCATTCGGGGGAGGAACACCGGGGAGCTGTTTTTT,CASSTIRGRNTGELFF
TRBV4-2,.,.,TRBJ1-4,TGTGCCAGCAGCCAAGATCAAGCGGGCGGGAATGAAAAACTGTTTTTT,CASSQDQAGGNEKLFF
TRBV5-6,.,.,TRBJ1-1,TGTGCCAGCAGCCCATGGGTTAGACAGGTAAATTCTGAAGCTTTCTTT,CASSPWVRQVNSEAFF
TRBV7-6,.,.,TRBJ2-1,TGTGCCAGCAGCTTAATGGTCGGGGGACCCAACAATGAGCAGTTCTTC,CASSLMVGGPNNEQFF
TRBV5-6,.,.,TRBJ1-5,TGTGCCAGCAGCTTTGGCCCCTCCCCAAACCAGCCCCAGCATTTT,CASSFGPSPNQPQHF
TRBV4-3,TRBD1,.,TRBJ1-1,TGCGCCAGCAGCCCGGGGGCGACAGGGATTACTGAAGCTTTCTTT,CASSPGATGITEAFF
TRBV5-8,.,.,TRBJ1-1,TGTGCCAGCAGCCACCTGGACAGGAACACTGAAGCTTTCTTT,CASSHLDRNTEAFF
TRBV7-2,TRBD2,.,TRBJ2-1,TGTGCCAGCAGCGAGAGACTAGCGGGGGGCCCCTACAATGAGCAGTTCTTC,CASSERLAGGPYNEQFF
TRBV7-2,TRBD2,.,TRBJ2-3,TGTGCCAGCAGCTTAGCGGTGGGACTAGCGGGGGGTAGCACAGATACGCAGTATTTT,CASSLAVGLAGGSTDTQYF
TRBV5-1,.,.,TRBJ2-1,TGCGCCAGCACCTTAGCCCCCCTCAATGAGCAGTTCTTC,CASTLAPLNEQFF
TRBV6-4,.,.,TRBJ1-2,TGTGCCAGCGTTCTCTCGGTCGGGGGCGGGAGCTATGGCTACACCTTC,CASVLSVGGGSYGYTF
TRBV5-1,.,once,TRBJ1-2,TGCGCCAGCAGCTTCGGCAGAGGGTATGACTATGGCTACACCTTC,CASSFGRGYDYGYTF
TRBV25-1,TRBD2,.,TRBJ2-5,TGTGCCAGCAGCCAATGGGGTAGCGGGGGTATTGGAGAGACCCAGTACTTC,CASSQWGSGGIGETQYF
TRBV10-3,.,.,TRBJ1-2,TGTGCCATCAGCCGGGGGACGCCACCCGGTGACTATGGCTACACCTTC,CAISRGTPPGDYGYTF
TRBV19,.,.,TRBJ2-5,TGTGCCAGCCGTAGAAACGTTCACGAGACCCAGTACTTC,CASRRNVHETQYF
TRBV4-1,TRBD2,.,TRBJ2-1,TGCGCCAGCAGCCACGGGACTAGCGGGGGGAATGAGCAGTTCTTC,CASSHGTSGGNEQFF
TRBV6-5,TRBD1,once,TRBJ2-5,TGTGCCAGCAGTTACGCCGGGACAGGGGAAGAGACCCAGTACTTC,CASSYAGTGEETQYF
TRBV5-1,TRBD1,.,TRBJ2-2,TGCGCCAGCAGTCCTCCGGACAGGGATGTCACCGGGGAGCTGTTTTTT,CASSPPDRDVTGELFF
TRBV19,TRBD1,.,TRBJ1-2,TGTGCCAGTAGTTTTGGACAGGGCGGTGGCTACACCTTC,CASSFGQGGGYTF
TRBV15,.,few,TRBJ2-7,TGTGCCACCAGCAGAGGAGGGAGCTCCTACGAGCAGTACTTC,CATSRGGSSYEQYF
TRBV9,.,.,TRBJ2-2,TGTGCCAGCAGGGGGCAGGCCCACACCGGGGAGCTGTTTTTT,CASRGQAHTGELFF
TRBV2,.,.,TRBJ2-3,TGTGCCAGCAGCTCACGCGGGGATACGCAGTATTTT,CASSSRGDTQYF
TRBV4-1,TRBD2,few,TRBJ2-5,TGCGCCAGCAGCCCAACCCCTAGCGGGGGGGCAGGAGAGACCCAGTACTTC,CASSPTPSGGAGETQYF
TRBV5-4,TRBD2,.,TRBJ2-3,TGTGCCAGTAGCTTGCCTAGCGGGGGATTCACAGATACGCAGTATTTT,CASSLPSGGFTDTQYF
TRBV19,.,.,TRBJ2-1,TGTGCCAGTAGTATAGTGGAGGGACTCATGGAGCAGTTCTTC,CASSIVEGLMEQFF